This TCR beta chain came from a study of blood T cell repertoires in COVID-19. In the study overall: From the United States, Italy and Spain came samples of acute and convalescent COVID-19. PBMCs, B-cell-depleted T cells, or T cells provided the cDNA or gDNA that made up the material.

Per the original data handling: The assay estimated nucleated cells by amplifying reference gene primers. Profiling relied on immunoSEQ multiplex PCR, and the TCRdb table lists in-frame clones only, not all of them. The V and J calls and the clone size are those of that table, but D and trimming were determined from the DNA. The table lists 100,000 to 150,000 clones, 65% to 85% of them singletons. With 4 bases clipped from V and 5 bases from J, the junction kept 5 bases outside the gene matches. The CDR3 length is 14 residues. CDR1 is SGHDN and CDR2 is FVKESK in the germline V gene. The sample holds many counts of this clone. Additional DNA sequences in this sample encode the identical CDR3.

This receptor was identified in an elderly man with active or convalescent COVID-19. Sequenced material: peripheral blood. This chain connects TRBV14 to TRBJ2-7, with 10 nucleotides matching TRBD1. CDR3 sequence (DNA): TGTGCCAGCAGCCTGGGACAGGGGTTCCACGAGCAGTACTTC. Protein product: CASSLGQGFHEQYF.